The sequence of this TCR beta chain was determined in a study of cytomegalovirus exposure and HLA in healthy donors. For the study at large: Early on, a data release was issued that held roughly 86 million unique TCRs from HLA-typed donors.

This cohort consisted of healthy bone marrow donors. Germline CDR1 SGHNT, CDR2 YENEEA. This CDR3 has 15 residues. The V end lost 4 bases, the J end lost 9 bases, and 22 bases lay between the germline ends. The PCR contained 60 Vbeta and 13 Jbeta primers. Assay: immunoSEQ multiplex PCR; the TCRdb copy retains only in-frame clones and omits some. The table shows 200,000 to 300,000 clones, with 84% occurring only once. To note about this clone: What it binds is not known.

Study findings and constraints: Apart from CMV serostatus, no immune exposure information was available. According to the study, roughly 180 TCR beta chains were cytomegalovirus-associated.

V is TRBV11-3 and J is TRBJ2-7; TRBD1 is a possible D gene (6 bases). This clonotype was sampled from a woman aged 40 to 50 in good health and CMV-seropositive. Input material: PBMCs. Written as DNA, the CDR3 is TGTGCCAGCAGCTCCACAGGGTTTGAGCTACGTGGGCAGTACTTC. Translated, it gives CASSSTGFELRGQYF.